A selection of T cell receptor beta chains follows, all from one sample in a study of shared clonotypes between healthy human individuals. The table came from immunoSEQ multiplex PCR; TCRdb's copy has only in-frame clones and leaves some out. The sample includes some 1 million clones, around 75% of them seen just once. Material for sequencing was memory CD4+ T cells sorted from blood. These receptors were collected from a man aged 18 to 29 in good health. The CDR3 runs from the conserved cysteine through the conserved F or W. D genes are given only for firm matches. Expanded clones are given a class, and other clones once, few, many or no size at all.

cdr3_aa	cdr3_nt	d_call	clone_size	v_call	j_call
CASSQGTGGRDF	TGTGCCAGCAGCCAAGGGACAGGGGGCAGGGATTTT	TRBD1	-	TRBV13	TRBJ1-5
CSTRQGGEETQYF	TGCAGCACACGACAGGGGGGGGAAGAGACCCAGTACTTC	TRBD1	-	TRBV29-1	TRBJ2-5
CASSSDKTGAGQTQYF	TGCGCCAGCAGCTCCGATAAGACAGGGGCCGGGCAGACCCAGTACTTC	TRBD1	-	TRBV5-1	TRBJ2-5
CASTQRSNEQFF	TGTGCCAGCACCCAGAGGAGTAATGAGCAGTTCTTC	-	-	TRBV7-2	TRBJ2-1
CASSFARGDTQYF	TGTGCTAGCAGCTTCGCCAGGGGAGATACGCAGTATTTT	-	-	TRBV7-7	TRBJ2-3
CASSPRPRNTEAFF	TGTGCCAGCAGCCCGCGACCTCGGAACACTGAAGCTTTCTTT	-	-	TRBV28	TRBJ1-1
CASSSGGIGLPEQYF	TGTGCCAGCAGTTCAGGGGGTATTGGTCTTCCCGAGCAGTACTTC	TRBD1	-	TRBV6-5	TRBJ2-7
CASSPASNQPQHF	TGTGCCAGCAGTCCAGCGAGCAATCAGCCCCAGCATTTT	-	-	TRBV28	TRBJ1-5
CASSEWRAGSNSPLHF	TGTGCCAGCAGTGAATGGAGGGCGGGGAGTAATTCACCCCTCCACTTT	-	few	TRBV2	TRBJ1-6
CASSLDRGPAFF	TGTGCCAGCAGCCTGGACAGGGGGCCGGCTTTCTTT	TRBD1	many	TRBV7-9	TRBJ1-1
CASSYSTGGPLHF	TGTGCCAGCAGTTACTCGACGGGTGGACCCCTCCACTTT	-	-	TRBV6-5	TRBJ1-6
CASSSLRDRGYEQYF	TGTGCCAGCAGTTCTCTCCGGGACAGGGGTTACGAGCAGTACTTC	TRBD1	-	TRBV7-3	TRBJ2-7
CASSEDTVFSPLHF	TGTGCCAGCAGTGAAGACACAGTCTTCTCACCCCTCCACTTT	-	-	TRBV6-1	TRBJ1-6
CATSRGGGPWEQFF	TGTGCCACCAGCAGAGGCGGGGGCCCCTGGGAGCAGTTCTTC	-	-	TRBV15	TRBJ2-1
CASSPLTGTDTQYF	TGTGCCAGCTCACCCCTGACAGGGACAGATACGCAGTATTTT	TRBD1	once	TRBV18	TRBJ2-3
CASRLRASSNQPQHF	TGTGCCAGCAGGCTCCGGGCCTCTAGCAATCAGCCCCAGCATTTT	-	once	TRBV27	TRBJ1-5
CASSPEGGNTIYF	TGTGCCAGCTCACCCGAGGGGGGAAACACCATATATTTT	-	-	TRBV18	TRBJ1-3
CSANRGLADTGELFF	TGCAGCGCCAATAGGGGACTAGCGGACACCGGGGAGCTGTTTTTT	TRBD2	-	TRBV29-1	TRBJ2-2
CASSEGPKYGYTF	TGCGCCAGCAGTGAGGGGCCGAAATATGGCTACACCTTC	-	-	TRBV10-2	TRBJ1-2
CASSPGHSRNTIYF	TGCGCCAGCAGTCCGGGACACTCAAGAAACACCATATATTTT	-	-	TRBV10-1	TRBJ1-3
CASSPAGVYNEQFF	TGTGCCAGCAGCCCCGCCGGAGTCTACAATGAGCAGTTCTTC	-	-	TRBV5-4	TRBJ2-1
CASSLDRAYEQYF	TGCGCCAGCAGCTTGGACAGGGCCTACGAGCAGTACTTC	-	-	TRBV5-1	TRBJ2-7
CASSSGQVDGLQAEKLFF	TGTGCCAGCAGCTCGGGACAGGTAGACGGTTTGCAAGCAGAAAAACTGTTTTTT	TRBD1	-	TRBV5-8	TRBJ1-4
CADTRRGGPYEQYF	TGTGCCGACACGAGACGAGGGGGCCCCTACGAGCAGTACTTC	TRBD1	-	TRBV6-6	TRBJ2-7
CASSYGNYGYTF	TGTGCCAGCAGTTACGGGAACTATGGCTACACCTTC	-	-	TRBV25-1	TRBJ1-2
CASSSGAGTNEKLFF	TGTGCCAGCAGCTCCGGGGCAGGCACTAATGAAAAACTGTTTTTT	-	-	TRBV7-9	TRBJ1-4
CASSGRLGYTF	TGTGCCAGCAGTGGGAGGCTTGGCTACACCTTC	-	-	TRBV2	TRBJ1-2
CASSRTGDTQYF	TGTGCCAGCAGTCGTACGGGAGATACGCAGTATTTT	-	-	TRBV7-9	TRBJ2-3
CASSLAAGMQYF	TGTGCCAGCAGCTTGGCCGCGGGTATGCAGTATTTT	-	-	TRBV7-2	TRBJ2-3
CASSRGSAGNTIYF	TGTGCCAGCAGCAGGGGTTCCGCTGGAAACACCATATATTTT	-	-	TRBV7-8	TRBJ1-3
CASSRAGGHYNEQFF	TGTGCCAGCAGCCGAGCGGGGGGACATTACAATGAGCAGTTCTTC	TRBD2	-	TRBV6-1	TRBJ2-1
CASKDSSYEQYF	TGTGCCAGTAAGGACAGCTCCTACGAGCAGTACTTC	-	-	TRBV19	TRBJ2-7
CASSLPDRGNYGYTF	TGTGCCAGCAGCTTGCCCGACAGGGGAAACTATGGCTACACCTTC	TRBD1	many	TRBV5-4	TRBJ1-2
CASSPGGGGAAGNTIYF	TGTGCCAGCAGTCCGGGCGGCGGGGGAGCAGCTGGAAACACCATATATTTT	-	-	TRBV27	TRBJ1-3
CASSPRQGILNTEAFF	TGTGCCAGCAGCCCGAGACAGGGAATTCTTAACACTGAAGCTTTCTTT	TRBD1	-	TRBV7-9	TRBJ1-1
CASSEFLANEKLFF	TGTGCCAGCAGTGAATTTCTCGCTAATGAAAAACTGTTTTTT	-	few	TRBV2	TRBJ1-4
CASSPQRASEKLFF	TGTGCCAGCTCACCACAGAGGGCCAGTGAAAAACTGTTTTTT	-	-	TRBV18	TRBJ1-4
CASVRVAGVYEQYF	TGTGCCAGCGTCAGGGTAGCGGGAGTATACGAGCAGTACTTC	TRBD2	many	TRBV6-1	TRBJ2-7
CASSPGTTKNIQYF	TGTGCCAGCAGTCCCGGGACTACCAAAAACATTCAGTACTTC	TRBD2	-	TRBV27	TRBJ2-4
CASSVAGLQETQYF	TGCGCCAGCAGCGTGGCAGGGCTCCAAGAGACCCAGTACTTC	-	once	TRBV5-1	TRBJ2-5
CASSLTGGTEGTQYF	TGTGCCAGCAGCTTAACAGGAGGGACGGAGGGTACGCAGTATTTT	-	-	TRBV11-3	TRBJ2-3
CASSRTVTYEQYF	TGCGCCAGCAGCCGGACAGTGACCTACGAGCAGTACTTC	-	-	TRBV5-1	TRBJ2-7
CASSYQRGQGSGELFF	TGTGCCAGCAGTTACCAGCGGGGGCAGGGGTCCGGGGAGCTGTTTTTT	TRBD2	-	TRBV6-5	TRBJ2-2
CSARIFTEAFF	TGCAGTGCTAGAATTTTCACTGAAGCTTTCTTT	-	-	TRBV20-1	TRBJ1-1
CASSGEVGQFF	TGTGCCAGCAGTGGGGAGGTGGGGCAGTTCTTC	-	-	TRBV2	TRBJ2-1
CASSSPSGGRKGHEQYF	TGTGCCAGCAGTTCCCCGAGTGGGGGACGAAAGGGGCACGAGCAGTACTTC	-	-	TRBV28	TRBJ2-7
CAWSVMRTGGSNQPQHF	TGTGCCTGGAGTGTGATGCGGACTGGTGGGAGCAATCAGCCCCAGCATTTT	-	once	TRBV30	TRBJ1-5
CASSMAGAPDTQYF	TGTGCCAGTAGTATGGCCGGGGCCCCAGATACGCAGTATTTT	-	once	TRBV19	TRBJ2-3
CASSPSEGYGYTF	TGTGCCAGCAGCCCTTCGGAGGGGTATGGCTACACCTTC	-	-	TRBV7-6	TRBJ1-2